What follows are 27 T cell receptor beta chains derived from one specimen sequenced in a study of cytomegalovirus exposure and HLA in healthy donors. Primers included in the PCR were 60 Vbeta and 13 Jbeta primers. Data came from immunoSEQ multiplex PCR; TCRdb stores just in-frame clones and leaves some out. The repertoire consists of fewer than 200,000 clones, with approximately 80% occurring once and the leading ten covering under 5%. Sequenced material: PBMCs. Source of these receptors: a woman in her forties or fifties in good health and CMV-seropositive.

The rearrangement links TRBV4-3 to TRBJ2-7, with D hard to call. The CDR3 is made up of 13 amino acids. V lost 4 bases and J 5 bases, leaving 12 bases between the germline ends. CDR1 LGHNA and CDR2 YSLEER come from the germline V gene. CDR3 residues: CASSRNRQDEQYF. The CDR3 DNA reads TGCGCCAGCAGCCGAAATCGGCAGGACGAGCAGTACTTC.

V and J are TRBV28 and TRBJ1-1, with D tentatively TRBD1 (6 bases). In germline, CDR1 is MDHEN, CDR2 SYDVKM. Deletions cut 4 bases from V and 0 bases from J, with 18 bases between. This CDR3 comprises 17 residues. The CDR3 bases are TGTGCCAGCAGTTCAAGACAGGTAAAATTCGTGAACACTGAAGCTTTCTTT. Translating gives CASSSRQVKFVNTEAFF.

The J gene is TRBJ2-1, the V gene TRBV5-1, with D possibly being TRBD2 (5 bases). CDR3 length equals 14 residues. The germline V gene has CDR1 SGHRS and CDR2 YFSETQ. Trimming took 4 bases from V and 5 from J, leaving 13 bases between them. CDR3 nucleotides: TGCGCCAGCAGCCGACTGGACTGGGACAATGAGCAGTTCTTC. Its translation: CASSRLDWDNEQFF.

This chain links TRBV5-4 with TRBJ2-5; maybe TRBD2 (6 bases). The assigned J gene may be wrong: the sequence end matches TRBJ2-7 better. The CDR3 is made up of 14 amino acids. Germline lookup yields CDR1 SGHNT and CDR2 YYREEE (reference sequence). CDR3 sequence (DNA): TGTGCCAGCAGCCCGAACCGGGGGACCTACGAGCAGTACTTC. Its protein is CASSPNRGTYEQYF.

The rearrangement uses TRBV29-1 and TRBJ2-2; no reliable D call. V was trimmed by 3 bases and J by 5 bases, leaving 7 bases between them. Germline V gene sequence: CDR1 SQVTM, CDR2 ANQGSEA. The CDR3 sequence is 12 residues long. The CDR3 region has the DNA TGCAGCGTTGACCGTCCGACCGGGGAGCTGTTTTTT. It encodes CSVDRPTGELFF.

This clone was observed a few times. The genes are TRBV30 and TRBJ1-2; 8 bases align to TRBD1. The V segment lost 3 bases and the J segment 4 bases; nucleotides outside the gene matches: 7. CDR3 size: 14 residues. Germline CDR1 is GTSNPN and CDR2 is SVGIG (reference sequence). In nucleotides, the CDR3 is TGTGCCTGGAGCCCAGGGGGCGTGGGCTATGGCTACACCTTC. Its protein product is CAWSPGGVGYGYTF. The whole variable domain, filled in from reference TRBV30 and TRBJ1-2, reads SQTIHQWPATLVQPVGSPLSLECTVEGTSNPNLYWYRQAAGRGLQLLFYSVGIGQISSEVPQNLSASRPQDRQFILSSKKLLLSDSGFYLCAWSPGGVGYGYTFGSGTRLTVV.

V usage is TRBV6-5 and J usage is TRBJ1-4, with a tentative D call TRBD1 (6 bases). CDR1 MNHEY and CDR2 SVGAGI come from the germline V gene. This CDR3 comprises 14 residues. The V and J ends lost 8 bases and 7 bases respectively, with 17 bases between them. CDR3 sequence reads: CASDQGRVSEKLFF. In DNA form, the CDR3 reads TGTGCCAGCGACCAGGGGAGGGTTAGTGAAAAACTGTTTTTT.

About this clone itself: At one end the junction does not follow the germline gene, possibly because of a read error. This rearrangement joins TRBV7-9 to TRBJ2-7; the match to TRBD2 covers 11 bases. The CDR3 length is 17 residues. CDR1 SEHNR and CDR2 FQNEAQ come from the germline V gene (reference sequence). CDR3 coding DNA: TGTTCCAGCAGCTTCACTAGCGGGAGCCAAGTAGACTACGAGCAGTACTTC. This gives the protein CSSSFTSGSQVDYEQYF.

This rearrangement joins TRBV4-1 to TRBJ2-2; D perhaps matches TRBD2 (7 bases). The length of the CDR3 is 17 residues. With 4 bases removed from V and 1 base from J, the gap between germline ends came to 16 bases. CDR1 is MGHRA and CDR2 is YSYEKL in the germline V gene. The CDR3 sequence: CASSRSGGGRNTGELFF. The CDR3 DNA reads as TGCGCCAGCAGCCGCTCGGGGGGCGGTCGGAACACCGGGGAGCTGTTTTTT.

The CDR3 is CASSPGGGVGGELFF. In nucleotides, the CDR3 is TGTGCCAGCAGCCCAGGCGGCGGGGTCGGAGGGGAGCTGTTTTTT. The V call is TRBV11-1, the J call TRBJ2-2; weak D call: TRBD2 (6 bases). This CDR3 spans 15 amino acids. Germline assignment: CDR1 SGHAT and CDR2 FQDESV (reference sequence). V lost 5 bases, J lost 8 bases, and 18 bases lay in between. The whole variable domain, remainder taken from reference TRBV11-1 and TRBJ2-2, is EAEVAQSPRYKITEKSQAVAFWCDPISGHATLYWYRQILGQGPELLVQFQDESVVDDSQLPKDRFSAERLKGVDSTLKIQPAELGDSAMYLCASSPGGGVGGELFFGEGSRLTVL.

The CDR3 loop is CASSSARGRSPPSEQYF. The CDR3 bases are TGTGCCAGCAGTTCCGCTCGGGGGAGGTCTCCCCCCAGCGAGCAGTACTTC. The chain has TRBV28 and TRBJ2-7, with a weak D call TRBD2 (6 bases). Trimming left V 4 bases short and J 6 bases short, with 25 bases between. The germline V gene encodes CDR1 MDHEN and CDR2 SYDVKM. The CDR3 is 17 residues long.

The rearrangement joins TRBV19 to TRBJ2-1; D may be TRBD2 (6 bases). Between the trimmed V and J ends, which lost 2 bases and 0 bases, there was a span of 8 bases. Per germline, CDR1 LNHDA and CDR2 SQIVND (reference sequence). This CDR3 spans 15 amino acids. The CDR3 spells CASSILGSSYNEQFF. DNA for the CDR3: TGTGCCAGTAGTATACTCGGGAGCTCCTACAATGAGCAGTTCTTC.

This clone was seen just once. V gene TRBV7-8 combines with J gene TRBJ1-1; possibly TRBD1 for D (5 bases). With 5 bases removed from V and 1 base from J, the gap between germline ends came to 14 bases. This CDR3 has 15 residues. Per germline, CDR1 SGHVS and CDR2 FQNEAQ. CDR3 DNA: TGTGCCAGCAGCCCCACTCGGGGGGGGAACACTGAAGCTTTCTTT. This codes for CASSPTRGGNTEAFF.

The chain recombines TRBV7-9 with TRBJ1-2, with TRBD1 identical over 7 bases. This CDR3 region has 13 residues. CDR1 is SEHNR, CDR2 FQNEAQ, per germline (reference sequence). V lost 4 bases, J lost 5 bases, and 4 bases stayed unmatched. In nucleotides, the CDR3 is TGTGCCAGCAGCTCGGGACAGCTTTATGGCTACACCTTC. Protein product: CASSSGQLYGYTF.

This sequence joins TRBV2 and TRBJ2-7, with D possibly TRBD1 on 6 matching bases. Trimming cost V 7 bases and J 3 bases, with 13 bases left between them. CDR1 SNHLY and CDR2 FYNNEI come from the germline V gene. CDR3 size: 13 residues. Here the CDR3 reads CASIQGTNYEQYF. In DNA, the CDR3 is TGTGCCAGCATTCAGGGGACAAACTACGAGCAGTACTTC.

The V and J genes are TRBV6-6 and TRBJ2-7; 7 nucleotides match TRBD1. V lost 6 bases, J lost 1 base, and 9 bases stayed unmatched. Looked up from germline, CDR1 is MNHNY and CDR2 is SVGAGI (reference sequence). The CDR3 contains 15 residues. The CDR3 DNA reads as TGTGCCAGCAGCAACCTCCACAGGGGTTCCTACGAGCAGTACTTC. This codes for CASSNLHRGSYEQYF.

The rearrangement uses TRBV4-1 and TRBJ2-5, with D possibly TRBD2 on 5 matching bases. This CDR3 region has 15 residues. CDR1 and CDR2 (germline): MGHRA, YSYEKL. Trimming stripped 3 bases from V and 2 bases from J, with 13 bases between. The DNA for the CDR3 is TGCGCCAGCAGCCAGGACCCCTCGGGGCAAGAGACCCAGTACTTC. This translates into CASSQDPSGQETQYF.

This clone appeared once. An end of the junction does not agree with germline; a read error may underlie this. The chain is built from TRBV7-9 and TRBJ1-1; D gene ambiguous. There are 12 residues in the CDR3. Germline-derived CDR1 and CDR2 are SEHNR and FQNEAQ (reference sequence). CDR3 coding DNA: TGTTCCAGCAGCCCCGTCCACACTGAAGCTTTCTTT. Encoded protein: CSSSPVHTEAFF.

V and J are TRBV21-1 and TRBJ2-3; the table names TRBD2, a call not compared with the DNA. TRBV21-1 is labeled a pseudogene. This CDR3 comprises 16 residues. Here the CDR3 DNA reads TGTGCCAGCAGCAAAGTTGTAGCGGGGCTCACAGATACGCAGTATTTT. It encodes CASSKVVAGLTDTQYF.

This clone occurred a few times. CDR3 residues: CASSPGRRGGADTQYF. DNA of the CDR3: TGTGCCAGCAGCCCTGGGCGCCGGGGTGGGGCAGATACGCAGTATTTT. The rearrangement uses TRBV7-3 and TRBJ2-3; maybe TRBD2 (5 bases). V lost 5 bases to trimming and J lost 4 bases, with 19 bases between them. CDR1 and CDR2 (germline): SGHTA, FQGTGA. The CDR3 sequence is 16 residues long.

The chain recombines TRBV7-2 with TRBJ2-5; 11 positions agree with TRBD2. Trimming took 1 base from V and 3 from J; bases not matched to a gene: 1. Per the germline V gene, CDR1 is SGHTA and CDR2 is FQGNSA. There are 15 residues in the CDR3. CDR3 coding DNA: TGTGCCAGCAGCTTAGTACTAGCGGGGGAAGAGACCCAGTACTTC. Its translation: CASSLVLAGEETQYF.

With respect to this clone: An end of the junction does not agree with germline; a read error may underlie this. The rearrangement joins TRBV7-3 to TRBJ2-2, with D unclear. CDR3 size: 15 residues. Germline assignment: CDR1 SGHTA and CDR2 FQGTGA. For the CDR3, the DNA is TGTGCCAGCAGCTTACAGGCGCTCAACACCAGGGAGCTGTTTTTT. It is translated as CASSLQALNTRELFF.

The CDR3 spells CASSPGTGSYGYTF. As DNA, the CDR3 is TGTGCCAGCAGTCCCGGGACAGGTTCCTATGGCTACACCTTC. V is TRBV6-5 and J is TRBJ1-2; 8 nucleotides line up with TRBD1. The CDR3 contains 14 residues. V dropped 5 bases and J dropped 4; count of bases not matched to a gene: 6. Germline V gives CDR1 MNHEY, CDR2 SVGAGI.

The count of this clone is one. This chain uses TRBV6-5 with TRBJ2-4; TRBD2 matches at 7 bases. CDR3 length: 13 residues. Germline V lookup: CDR1 MNHEY, CDR2 SVGAGI. Trimming at V came to 5 bases and at J to 7 bases, leaving 5 bases not matched to a gene. The CDR3 spells CASSLDGRNIQYF. Written as DNA, the CDR3 is TGTGCCAGCAGTCTCGACGGGAGGAACATTCAGTACTTC.

V and J are TRBV5-1 and TRBJ1-2, with D hard to call. The CDR3 is made up of 12 amino acids. The V gene's germline CDR1 is SGHRS and CDR2 YFSETQ. V was clipped by 0 bases and J by 8 bases, with 8 bases between them. CDR3 DNA sequence: TGCGCCAGCAGCTTGGAGGGAGACGGCTACACCTTC. It encodes CASSLEGDGYTF.

The V call is TRBV6-4, the J call TRBJ1-1; no firm D call. With 6 bases removed from V and 0 bases from J, the gap between germline ends came to 11 bases. The length of the CDR3 is 14 residues. CDR1 MRHNA and CDR2 SNTAGT come from the germline V gene. CDR3 coding DNA: TGTGCCAGCAGCCGGACGGGGATGAACACTGAAGCTTTCTTT. Translated: CASSRTGMNTEAFF.

The chain links TRBV6-1 to TRBJ1-5; TRBD1 aligns across 7 bases. CDR3 length equals 13 residues. CDR1 is MNHNS and CDR2 is SASEGT in the germline V gene. With 11 bases clipped from V and 3 bases from J, the junction kept 7 bases outside the gene matches. This CDR3 is CASIQGDNQPQHF. The CDR3 coding sequence is TGTGCCTCGATTCAGGGGGACAATCAGCCCCAGCATTTT.